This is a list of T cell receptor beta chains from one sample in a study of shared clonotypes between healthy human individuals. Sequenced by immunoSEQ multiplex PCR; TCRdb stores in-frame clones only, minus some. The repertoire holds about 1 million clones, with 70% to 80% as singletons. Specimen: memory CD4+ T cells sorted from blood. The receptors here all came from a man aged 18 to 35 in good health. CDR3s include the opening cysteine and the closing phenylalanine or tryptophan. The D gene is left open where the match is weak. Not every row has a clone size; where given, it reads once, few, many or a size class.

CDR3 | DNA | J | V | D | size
CASSRSGTAGGNEKLFF | TGCGCCAGCAGCCGGAGCGGGACAGCGGGGGGTAATGAAAAACTGTTTTTT | TRBJ1-4 | TRBV4-1 | TRBD1 | NA
CASSLGRISGYTF | TGTGCCAGCAGCTTAGGACGCATTTCTGGCTACACCTTC | TRBJ1-2 | TRBV7-2 | NA | NA
CASSLSLVAGGAGGYTF | TGTGCCAGCAGTTTATCGCTGGTTGCAGGGGGCGCAGGTGGCTACACCTTC | TRBJ1-2 | TRBV27 | TRBD1 | NA
CASSPREGQETQYF | TGCGCCAGCAGCCCCAGGGAAGGTCAAGAGACCCAGTACTTC | TRBJ2-5 | TRBV5-1 | NA | NA
CASSYSGGVEAFF | TGTGCCAGCAGTTACTCGGGGGGGGTAGAAGCTTTCTTT | TRBJ1-1 | TRBV6-6 | NA | many
CASSLAPESYEQYF | TGTGCCAGCAGCTTAGCCCCGGAGAGCTACGAGCAGTACTTC | TRBJ2-7 | TRBV7-9 | NA | NA
CASSLKPGGNTEAFF | TGTGCCAGCAGCTTAAAGCCGGGGGGAAACACTGAAGCTTTCTTT | TRBJ1-1 | TRBV7-6 | NA | once
CASSPNRGQNTEAFF | TGTGCCAGCTCACCCAACAGGGGGCAGAACACTGAAGCTTTCTTT | TRBJ1-1 | TRBV18 | TRBD1 | NA
CASSLADTGELFF | TGCGCCAGCAGCTTGGCAGACACCGGGGAGCTGTTTTTT | TRBJ2-2 | TRBV5-1 | NA | few
CASSLDGGRDEQFF | TGTGCCAGCAGCTTAGACGGGGGGAGGGATGAGCAGTTCTTC | TRBJ2-1 | TRBV7-2 | TRBD2 | once
CASRGTSGSSDTQYF | TGTGCCAGCAGGGGGACTAGCGGGTCCTCGGATACGCAGTATTTT | TRBJ2-3 | TRBV2 | TRBD2 | once
CASSPPGQSGNTIYF | TGTGCCAGCAGCCCGCCGGGACAGTCTGGAAACACCATATATTTT | TRBJ1-3 | TRBV4-2 | TRBD1 | NA
CASSTGVLPYEQYF | TGTGCCAGCAGCACAGGGGTCCTCCCCTACGAGCAGTACTTC | TRBJ2-7 | TRBV9 | TRBD1 | few
CASRPIAGTDTQYF | TGCGCCAGCAGACCGATAGCGGGGACAGATACGCAGTATTTT | TRBJ2-3 | TRBV5-1 | TRBD2 | few
CASSGQRSYEQYF | TGTGCCAGCAGTGGACAGCGCTCCTACGAGCAGTACTTC | TRBJ2-7 | TRBV6-1 | NA | few
CASSQGQGRTDTQYF | TGTGCCAGCAGCCAAGGACAGGGGCGCACAGATACGCAGTATTTT | TRBJ2-3 | TRBV6-5 | TRBD1 | once
CASSVGNSGYEQYF | TGTGCCAGCAGCGTAGGGAATAGCGGATACGAGCAGTACTTC | TRBJ2-7 | TRBV9 | NA | NA
CAISEGGAAQETQYF | TGTGCCATCAGTGAGGGTGGGGCTGCCCAAGAGACCCAGTACTTC | TRBJ2-5 | TRBV10-3 | NA | NA
CASSQNRVNEKLFF | TGCGCCAGCAGCCAAAATCGTGTGAATGAAAAACTGTTTTTT | TRBJ1-4 | TRBV4-1 | NA | NA
CASSEPGATRPYEQYF | TGTGCCAGCAGTGAACCTGGGGCTACCCGGCCTTACGAGCAGTACTTC | TRBJ2-7 | TRBV6-1 | NA | NA
CASKPGHQISYEQYF | TGTGCCAGTAAACCGGGACACCAGATCTCCTACGAGCAGTACTTC | TRBJ2-7 | TRBV5-4 | NA | NA
CASSGHTMNTEAFF | TGTGCCAGCAGTGGTCACACCATGAACACTGAAGCTTTCTTT | TRBJ1-1 | TRBV6-1 | NA | few